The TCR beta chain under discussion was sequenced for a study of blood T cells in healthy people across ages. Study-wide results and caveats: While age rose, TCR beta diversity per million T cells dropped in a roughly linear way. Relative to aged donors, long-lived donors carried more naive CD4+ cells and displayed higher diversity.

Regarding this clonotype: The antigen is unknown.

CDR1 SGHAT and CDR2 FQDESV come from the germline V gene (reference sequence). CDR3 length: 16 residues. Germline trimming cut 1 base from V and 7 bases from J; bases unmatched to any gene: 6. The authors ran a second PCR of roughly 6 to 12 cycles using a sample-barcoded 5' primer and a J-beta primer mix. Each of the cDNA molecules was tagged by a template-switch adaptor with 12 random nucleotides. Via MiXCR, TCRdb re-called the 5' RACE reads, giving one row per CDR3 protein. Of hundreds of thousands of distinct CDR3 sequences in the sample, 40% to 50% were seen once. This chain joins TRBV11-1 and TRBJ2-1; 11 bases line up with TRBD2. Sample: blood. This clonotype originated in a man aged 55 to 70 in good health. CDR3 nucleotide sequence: TGTGCCAGCAGCTTAGTAGAGACTAGCGGGGCAAATGAGCAGTTCTTC. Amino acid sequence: CASSLVETSGANEQFF.